These T cell receptor beta chains were read from a single sample in a study of cytomegalovirus exposure and HLA in healthy donors. The method was immunoSEQ multiplex PCR; TCRdb's version includes in-frame clones alone and lacks a portion of them. The sample carries some 120,000 clones, over 70% recorded once. The sample consisted of PBMCs. The origin of the receptors is a woman aged 40 to 50 in good health and CMV-seropositive. Both conserved end residues are part of each CDR3.

V gene: TRBV19
J gene: TRBJ2-2
CDR3 protein: CASQDRQYPNTGELFF

V gene: TRBV6-5
J gene: TRBJ1-2
CDR3 protein: CASSPAGVDYGYTF

V gene: TRBV14
J gene: TRBJ1-2
CDR3 protein: CASSQVKLSVGLGAYGYTF

V gene: TRBV14
J gene: TRBJ2-1
CDR3 protein: CASSPGTGSYNEQFF

V gene: TRBV5-4
J gene: TRBJ1-6
CDR3 protein: CASSFRGTGGASYNSPLHF

V gene: TRBV2
J gene: TRBJ1-1
CDR3 protein: CASRIQGADTEAFF

V gene: TRBV27
J gene: TRBJ1-5
CDR3 protein: CASSKQGNQPQHF

V gene: TRBV10-3
J gene: TRBJ2-3
CDR3 protein: CAISDSGDTQYF

V gene: TRBV7-2
J gene: TRBJ1-5
CDR3 protein: CASSYRGNQPQHF

V gene: TRBV5-4
J gene: TRBJ2-7
CDR3 protein: CASTRQGSIYEQYF

V gene: TRBV5-1
J gene: TRBJ2-1
CDR3 protein: CASSSTGDNEQFF

V gene: TRBV2
J gene: TRBJ1-6
CDR3 protein: CASSVVEQSPLHF

V gene: TRBV27
J gene: TRBJ2-1
CDR3 protein: CASYRDRVYNEQFF

V gene: TRBV28
J gene: TRBJ1-5
CDR3 protein: CASSSFQPGGQPQHF

V gene: TRBV28
J gene: TRBJ1-5
CDR3 protein: CASSLGQGRNQPQHF

V gene: TRBV29-1
J gene: TRBJ1-2
CDR3 protein: CSFWTSYGYTF

V gene: TRBV27
J gene: TRBJ2-6
CDR3 protein: CASSLTTGTGFSGANVLTF

V gene: TRBV21-1
J gene: TRBJ1-2
CDR3 protein: CASSLWGEPNYGYTF

V gene: TRBV5-1
J gene: TRBJ2-2
CDR3 protein: CASSLGSGRAVGELFF

V gene: TRBV4-3
J gene: TRBJ2-1
CDR3 protein: CASSQEGGLGYNEQFF

V gene: TRBV19
J gene: TRBJ2-1
CDR3 protein: CASRKGSSNEQFF

V gene: TRBV28
J gene: TRBJ1-2
CDR3 protein: CASSPWERDYGYTF

V gene: TRBV6-6
J gene: TRBJ2-7
CDR3 protein: CASSLSGFPYEQYF

V gene: TRBV7-6
J gene: TRBJ2-4
CDR3 protein: CASSSGLAIAKNIQYF

V gene: TRBV28
J gene: TRBJ2-1
CDR3 protein: CASSQYPGTSGRIGSYNEQFF

V gene: TRBV6-1
J gene: TRBJ1-2
CDR3 protein: CASRGTGANYGYTF

V gene: TRBV7-6
J gene: TRBJ2-1
CDR3 protein: CASSSQTGGNEQFF

V gene: TRBV7-2
J gene: TRBJ2-1
CDR3 protein: CASSLAGGSNEQFF

V gene: TRBV30
J gene: TRBJ1-1
CDR3 protein: CAWDRMNTEAFF

V gene: TRBV20-1
J gene: TRBJ1-2
CDR3 protein: CSALPNYGYTF

V gene: TRBV7-2
J gene: TRBJ2-5
CDR3 protein: CASSLAGGGRETQYF

V gene: TRBV28
J gene: TRBJ1-5
CDR3 protein: CASSIQGAMSQPQHF

V gene: TRBV6-1
J gene: TRBJ2-7
CDR3 protein: CASSRGEGGTYEQYF

V gene: TRBV11-3
J gene: TRBJ2-1
CDR3 protein: CASSLGRDIDEQFF

V gene: TRBV6-4
J gene: TRBJ2-1
CDR3 protein: CASRRTESNEQFF

V gene: TRBV7-9
J gene: TRBJ2-7
CDR3 protein: CASSSQGGAWQYF

V gene: TRBV5-4
J gene: TRBJ2-2
CDR3 protein: CASSRGGTPNTGELFF

V gene: TRBV7-8
J gene: TRBJ2-3
CDR3 protein: CASSSSGGAGTQYF

V gene: TRBV2
J gene: TRBJ2-3
CDR3 protein: CATKAGASTDTQYF